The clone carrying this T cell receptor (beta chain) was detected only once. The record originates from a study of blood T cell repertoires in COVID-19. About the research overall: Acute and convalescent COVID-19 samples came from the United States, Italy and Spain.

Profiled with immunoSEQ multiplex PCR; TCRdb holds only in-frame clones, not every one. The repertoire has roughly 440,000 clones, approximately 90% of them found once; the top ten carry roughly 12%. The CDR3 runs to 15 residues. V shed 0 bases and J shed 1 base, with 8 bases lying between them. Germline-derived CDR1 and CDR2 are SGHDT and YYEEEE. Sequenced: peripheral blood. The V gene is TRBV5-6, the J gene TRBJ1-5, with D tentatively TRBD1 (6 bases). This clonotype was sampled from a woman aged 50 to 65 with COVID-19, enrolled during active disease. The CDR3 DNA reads TGTGCCAGCAGCTTGGGGCAGGGGAGCAATCAGCCCCAGCATTTT. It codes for CASSLGQGSNQPQHF.